These 5 T cell receptor beta chains were sequenced from one sample in a study of T cell repertoires in cytomegalovirus infection. In TCRdb, the reads were re-called with MiXCR into one record per CDR3 protein. The table shows about 490,000 distinct CDR3 sequences, with 16% occurring only once. Sequencing input: CD8+ T cells from PBMCs. These receptors all come from a human donor in good health (CMV status not recorded). Some clones in this sample may be carry-over from other donors' samples.

In its sample, this clonotype was seen many times. V is TRBV7-2 and J is TRBJ1-1; 9 bases line up with TRBD1. The germline V gene encodes CDR1 SGHTA and CDR2 FQGNSA. The CDR3 is 15 residues long. The J segment lost 9 bases and the V segment lost 5 bases, leaving 13 bases of the junction unmatched. The CDR3 is CASSLSDRGSEKAFF. The CDR3 DNA reads as TGTGCCAGCAGCCTCTCGGACAGGGGCAGTGAGAAAGCTTTCTTT.

This chain joins TRBV5-4 and TRBJ1-1; 9 bases align to TRBD1. The CDR3 is 20 amino acids. Trimming took 3 bases from V and 7 from J; bases not matched to a gene: 25. Germline-derived CDR1 and CDR2 are SGHNT and YYREEE (reference sequence). CDR3 DNA: TGTGCCAGCAGCTCGGGATCCCTAGACAGGGGGTACTCCCCCCTGGGTGAAGCTTTCTTT. Amino acids: CASSSGSLDRGYSPLGEAFF.

The chain links TRBV27 to TRBJ2-3; 8 bases fit TRBD2. The CDR3 is 14 amino acids. The V and J ends lost 5 bases and 5 bases, in that order; junction bases with no gene match: 6. Germline CDR1 reads MNHEY; CDR2 reads SMNVEV (reference sequence). CDR3 DNA: TGTGCCAGCAGTCTACTAGCGGATGGAGATACGCAGTATTTT. Amino acids: CASSLLADGDTQYF.

This clonotype was observed at least ten times. This rearrangement joins TRBV11-2 to TRBJ2-1; 14 bases agree with TRBD2. V lost 5 bases, J lost 3 bases, and 6 bases stayed unmatched. The CDR3 has 17 amino acids. CDR1 is SGHAT and CDR2 is FQNNGV in the germline V gene. The CDR3 sequence: CASSTWTSGGNYNEQFF. CDR3 DNA sequence: TGTGCCAGCAGCACGTGGACTAGCGGGGGGAACTACAATGAGCAGTTCTTC.

This clonotype was observed at least ten times. The chain is built from TRBV12-3 or TRBV12-4 and TRBJ1-2, with D possibly matching TRBD1 (5 bases). Trimming took 6 bases from V and 4 from J, leaving 12 bases between them. The CDR3 has 13 amino acids. CDR3 sequence reads: CASSPGRVYGYTF. The CDR3 DNA reads as TGTGCCAGCAGCCCGGGACGGGTCTATGGCTACACCTTC.